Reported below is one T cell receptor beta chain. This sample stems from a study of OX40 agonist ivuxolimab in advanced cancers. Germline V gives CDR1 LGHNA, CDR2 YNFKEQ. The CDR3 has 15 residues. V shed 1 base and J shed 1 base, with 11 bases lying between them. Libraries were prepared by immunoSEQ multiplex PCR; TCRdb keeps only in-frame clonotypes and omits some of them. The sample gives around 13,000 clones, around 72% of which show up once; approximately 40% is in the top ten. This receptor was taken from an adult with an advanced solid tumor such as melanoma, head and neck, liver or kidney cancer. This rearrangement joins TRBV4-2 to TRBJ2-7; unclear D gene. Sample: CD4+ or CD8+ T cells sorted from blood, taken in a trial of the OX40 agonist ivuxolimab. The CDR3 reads CASSQAGQASYEQYF. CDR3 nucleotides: TGTGCCAGCAGCCAAGCTGGGCAGGCTTCCTACGAGCAGTACTTC.